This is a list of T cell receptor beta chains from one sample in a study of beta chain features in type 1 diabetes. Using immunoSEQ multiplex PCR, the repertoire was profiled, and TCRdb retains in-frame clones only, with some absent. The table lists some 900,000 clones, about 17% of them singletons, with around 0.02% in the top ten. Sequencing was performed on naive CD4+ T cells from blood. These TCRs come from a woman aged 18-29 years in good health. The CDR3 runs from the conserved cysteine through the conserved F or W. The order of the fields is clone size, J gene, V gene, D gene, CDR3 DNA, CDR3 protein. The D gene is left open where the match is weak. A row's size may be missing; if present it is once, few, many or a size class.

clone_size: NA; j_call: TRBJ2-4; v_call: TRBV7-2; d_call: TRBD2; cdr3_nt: TGTGCCAGCAGCTCCGGACTAGCGGGATCGTCAAACATTCAGTACTTC; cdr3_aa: CASSSGLAGSSNIQYF
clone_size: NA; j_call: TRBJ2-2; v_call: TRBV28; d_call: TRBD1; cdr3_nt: TGTGCCAGCAGATCCGGGACAGGGGAGCGCGGGGAGCTGTTTTTT; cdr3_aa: CASRSGTGERGELFF
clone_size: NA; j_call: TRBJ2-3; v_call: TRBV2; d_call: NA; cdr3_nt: TGTGCCAGCACCCAACCTGGGGACAATACGCAGTATTTT; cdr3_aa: CASTQPGDNTQYF
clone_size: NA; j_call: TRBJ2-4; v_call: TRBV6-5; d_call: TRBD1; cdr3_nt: TGTGCCAGCAGCCGACAGGGCACCCCTGAAAACATTCAGTACTTC; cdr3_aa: CASSRQGTPENIQYF
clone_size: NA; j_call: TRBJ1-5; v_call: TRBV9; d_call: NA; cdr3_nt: TGTGCCAGCAGCACGCGACATCGGGGACACCCACGGGGCAATCAGCCCCAGCATTTT; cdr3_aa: CASSTRHRGHPRGNQPQHF
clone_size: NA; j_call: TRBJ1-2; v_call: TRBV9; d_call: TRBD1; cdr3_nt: TGTGCCAGCACAGGGACAGGGGGTAGTGGCTACACCTTC; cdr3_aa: CASTGTGGSGYTF
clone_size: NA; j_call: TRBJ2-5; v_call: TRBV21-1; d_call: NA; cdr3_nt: TGTGCCAGCAGCAACCTCGGACTAGCGGGAGAGGGGTCCCAAGAGACCCAGTACTTC; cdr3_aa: CASSNLGLAGEGSQETQYF
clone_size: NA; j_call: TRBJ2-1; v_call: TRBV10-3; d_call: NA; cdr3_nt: TGTGCCATCAGTGATTCGGCCCAAGCCTACAATGAGCAGTTCTTC; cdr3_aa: CAISDSAQAYNEQFF
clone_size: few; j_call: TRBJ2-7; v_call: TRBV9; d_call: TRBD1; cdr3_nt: TGTGCCAGCAGCGCGGGACAGACCTACGAGCAGTACTTC; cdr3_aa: CASSAGQTYEQYF
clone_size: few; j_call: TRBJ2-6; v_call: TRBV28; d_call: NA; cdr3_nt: TGTGCCAGCAGCCCCCGCCCACAGAGCTCTGGGGCCAACGTCCTGACTTTC; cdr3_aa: CASSPRPQSSGANVLTF